This TCR beta chain was retrieved from a study of blood T cell repertoires in COVID-19. The CDR3 has 12 amino acids. The germline V gene has CDR1 LGHDT and CDR2 YNNKEL (reference sequence). V was clipped by 7 bases and J by 7 bases, with 11 bases between them. Only in-frame clones appear in the TCRdb table, and some are missing; sequencing was by immunoSEQ multiplex PCR. Of roughly 150,000 clones in the sample, 84% were seen once. The receptor comes from a woman aged 18-29 years who had been exposed to COVID-19. The sequenced material came from PBMCs or T cells enriched from blood (not recorded which). This chain uses TRBV3-1 (or the pseudogene TRBV3-2) with TRBJ2-1; no reliable D call. CDR3 sequence reads: CASTSQNNEQFF. As DNA, the CDR3 is TGTGCCAGCACCTCCCAGAATAATGAGCAGTTCTTC.